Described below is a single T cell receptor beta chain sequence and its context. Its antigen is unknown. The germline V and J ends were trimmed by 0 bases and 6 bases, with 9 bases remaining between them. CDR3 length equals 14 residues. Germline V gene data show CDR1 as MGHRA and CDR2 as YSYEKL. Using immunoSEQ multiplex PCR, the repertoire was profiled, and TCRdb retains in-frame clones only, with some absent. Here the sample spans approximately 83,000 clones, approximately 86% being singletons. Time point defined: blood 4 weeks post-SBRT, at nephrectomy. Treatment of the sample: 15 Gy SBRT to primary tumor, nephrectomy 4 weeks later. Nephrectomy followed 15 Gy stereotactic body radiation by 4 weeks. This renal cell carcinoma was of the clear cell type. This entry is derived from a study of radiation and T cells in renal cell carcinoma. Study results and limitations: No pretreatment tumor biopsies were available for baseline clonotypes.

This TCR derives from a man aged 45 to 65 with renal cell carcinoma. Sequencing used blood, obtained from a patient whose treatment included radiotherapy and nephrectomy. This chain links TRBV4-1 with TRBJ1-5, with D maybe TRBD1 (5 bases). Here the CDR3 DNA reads TGCGCCAGCAGCCAAGAAGAGGGGAGTCAGCCCCAGCATTTT. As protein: CASSQEEGSQPQHF.